Sequencing of this TCR beta chain was carried out in a study of blood T cell repertoires in COVID-19. From germline, CDR1 is KGHDR and CDR2 SFDVKD. Trimming removed 3 bases at V and 4 bases at J, with 20 bases between. This CDR3 contains 17 residues. Here immunoSEQ multiplex PCR was the method, and the copy in TCRdb shows in-frame clones only, minus some. In the table there are 210,000 or so clones, about 89% of which are singletons. Sequencing was done on a sample of peripheral blood. This TCR was recovered from a man aged 40-55 years with acute or convalescent COVID-19. The rearrangement uses TRBV24-1 and TRBJ1-1; possibly TRBD1 for D (5 bases). CDR3 DNA: TGTGCCACCAGTGATGCAGGGCCCCGGCTGGTATCCACTGAAGCTTTCTTT. This codes for CATSDAGPRLVSTEAFF.